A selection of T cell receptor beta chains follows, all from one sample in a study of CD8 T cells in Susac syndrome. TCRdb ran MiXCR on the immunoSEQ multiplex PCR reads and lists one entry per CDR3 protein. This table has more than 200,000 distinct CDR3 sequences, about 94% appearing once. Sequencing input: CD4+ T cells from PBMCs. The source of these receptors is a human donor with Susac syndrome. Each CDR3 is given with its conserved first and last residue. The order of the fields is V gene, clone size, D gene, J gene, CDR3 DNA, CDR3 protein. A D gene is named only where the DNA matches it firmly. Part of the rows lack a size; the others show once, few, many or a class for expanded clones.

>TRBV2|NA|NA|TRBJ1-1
TGTGCCAGCAGTGAAAACAGTAACACTGAAGCTTTCTTT
CASSENSNTEAFF
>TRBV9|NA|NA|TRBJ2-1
TGTGCCAGCAGTCGACCCTCGGGCAATGAGCAGTTCTTC
CASSRPSGNEQFF
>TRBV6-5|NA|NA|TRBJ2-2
TGTGCCAGCAGTTTCCTGACATACCGGTCCGGGGAGCTGTTTTTT
CASSFLTYRSGELFF
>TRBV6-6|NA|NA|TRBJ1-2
TGTGCCAGCAGTTCTCCCTCGGGGGCGGGCTTCTATGGCTACACCTTC
CASSSPSGAGFYGYTF
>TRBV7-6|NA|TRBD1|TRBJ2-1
TGTGCCAGCAGCGCAACAGGGGATAGTTCCTACAATGAGCAGTTCTTC
CASSATGDSSYNEQFF
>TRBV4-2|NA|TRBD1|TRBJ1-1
TGTGCCAGCAGCCAAGATCTGGACACAGGGGCTGAAGCTTTCTTT
CASSQDLDTGAEAFF
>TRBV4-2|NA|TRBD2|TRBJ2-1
TGTGCCAGCAGCCAAGATGTCCCGGGGGCGGGGGGAGACAATGAGCAGTTCTTC
CASSQDVPGAGGDNEQFF
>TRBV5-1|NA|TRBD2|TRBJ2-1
TGCGCCAGCAGCTTGCAGACTAGCGGCTACAATGAGCAGTTCTTC
CASSLQTSGYNEQFF
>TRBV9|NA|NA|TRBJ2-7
TGTGCCAGCAGCGTAGGGCCCCCAGGGGAGGGCGAGCAGTACTTC
CASSVGPPGEGEQYF
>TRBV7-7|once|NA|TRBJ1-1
TGTGCTAGCAGTTTCAGCGTGGCGTCTGAAGCTTTCTTT
CASSFSVASEAFF
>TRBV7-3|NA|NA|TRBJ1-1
TGTGCCAGCAGCTTAAATTCGGTGAACACTGAAGCTTTCTTT
CASSLNSVNTEAFF
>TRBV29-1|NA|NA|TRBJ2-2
TGCAGCGGAGGGGCGGGCGGGGAGCTGTTTTTT
CSGGAGGELFF
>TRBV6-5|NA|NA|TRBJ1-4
TGTGCCAGCGGCCTATCTAGGGAAAAACTGTTTTTT
CASGLSREKLFF
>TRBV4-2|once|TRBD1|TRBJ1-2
TGTGCCAGCAGCCACGGACAGGGGGATGGCTACACCTTC
CASSHGQGDGYTF
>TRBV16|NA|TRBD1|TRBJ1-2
TGTGCCAGCAGCCAATCAAGGGACAGGGCTCATGGCTACACCTTC
CASSQSRDRAHGYTF
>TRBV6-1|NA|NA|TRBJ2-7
TGTGCCAGCAGTAGATTCCGGGACGAGCAGTACTTC
CASSRFRDEQYF
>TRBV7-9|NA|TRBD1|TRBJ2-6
TGTGCCAGCAGCACAGGGGGGACTGGGGCCAACGTCCTGACTTTC
CASSTGGTGANVLTF
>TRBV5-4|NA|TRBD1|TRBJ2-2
TGTGCCAGCAGCTTGGCCGGAGGACAGGGTATCGGCGGGGAGCTGTTTTTT
CASSLAGGQGIGGELFF
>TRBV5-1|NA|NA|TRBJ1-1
TGCGCCAGCAGCCTCGGGGTCGGGGGCACTGAAGCTTTCTTT
CASSLGVGGTEAFF
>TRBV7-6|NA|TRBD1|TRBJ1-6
TGTGCCAGCAGCTTAAAGATGGCAGGGGGTAATTCACCCCTCCACTTT
CASSLKMAGGNSPLHF
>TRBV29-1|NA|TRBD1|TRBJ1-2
TGCGGAGGGGGCGAGACCTATGGCTACACCTTC
CGGGETYGYTF
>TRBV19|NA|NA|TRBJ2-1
TGTGCCAGTAGTATAGGGGGCAGGGCGGGCAATGAGCAGTTCTTC
CASSIGGRAGNEQFF
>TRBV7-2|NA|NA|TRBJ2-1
TGTGCCAGCAGCTTAGACGTCCCGAGCTCCTACAATGAGCAGTTCTTC
CASSLDVPSSYNEQFF
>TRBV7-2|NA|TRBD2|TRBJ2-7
TGTGCCAGCAGCATGACTAGCGGGGGGTACGAGCAGTACTTC
CASSMTSGGYEQYF
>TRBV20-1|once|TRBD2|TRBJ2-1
TGCAGTGCTGATACTAGCGGGGGGGGGAATGAGCAGTTCTTC
CSADTSGGGNEQFF
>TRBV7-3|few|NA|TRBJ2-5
TGTGCCAGCAGCTTAAGGGATCAAGAGACCCAGTACTTC
CASSLRDQETQYF
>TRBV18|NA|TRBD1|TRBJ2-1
TGTGCCAGCTCACCCACAGGGGACCACAATGAGCAGTTCTTC
CASSPTGDHNEQFF
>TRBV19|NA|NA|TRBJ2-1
TGTGCCAGTAGTATAGATCTGGCTCCCGCGGATGAGCAGTTCTTC
CASSIDLAPADEQFF
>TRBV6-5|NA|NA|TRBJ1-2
TGTGCCAGCAGTTACCGACGGGGTACTAACTATGGCTACACCTTC
CASSYRRGTNYGYTF
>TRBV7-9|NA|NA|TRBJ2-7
TGTGCCAGCAGCCCTCGTAAGAATCTCCTCCCCTACGAGCAGTACTTC
CASSPRKNLLPYEQYF
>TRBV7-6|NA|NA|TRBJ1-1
TGTGCCAGCAGCTTAGATGGCGTCGAGGAAGCTTTCTTT
CASSLDGVEEAFF
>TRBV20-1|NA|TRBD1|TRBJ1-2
TGCAGTGCTAGGGGGGGACAGGGCTATGGCTACACCTTC
CSARGGQGYGYTF
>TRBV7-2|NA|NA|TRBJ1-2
TGTGCCAGCAGCCCGGGGACCGATAACTATGGCTACACCTTC
CASSPGTDNYGYTF
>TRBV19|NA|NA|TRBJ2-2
TGTGCCACCCACAGGAACACCGGGGAGCTGTTTTTT
CATHRNTGELFF
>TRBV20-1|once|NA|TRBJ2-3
TGCAGTGCTAGCGGAGATACGCAGTATTTT
CSASGDTQYF
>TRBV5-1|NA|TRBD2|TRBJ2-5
TGCGCCAGCAGCCCAGGGACTAGCGGGGGACCCAAGACCCAGTACTTC
CASSPGTSGGPKTQYF
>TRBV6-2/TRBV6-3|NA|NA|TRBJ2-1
TGTGCCAGCAGGCCCCTGGGACTGGCATACAATGAGCAGTTCTTC
CASRPLGLAYNEQFF
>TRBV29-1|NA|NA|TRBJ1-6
TGCAGCGTTGCGGAGCCCAATTCACCCCTCCACTTT
CSVAEPNSPLHF
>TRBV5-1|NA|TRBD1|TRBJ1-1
TGCGCCAGCAGTCGTACGACAGGGGACACTGAAGCTTTCTTT
CASSRTTGDTEAFF
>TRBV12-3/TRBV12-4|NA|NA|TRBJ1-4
TGTGCCAGCAGTTTTGCCAGAGACACTAATGAAAAACTGTTTTTT
CASSFARDTNEKLFF
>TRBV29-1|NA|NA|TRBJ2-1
TGCAGCGTTGTATCGGGGGGCGGGAATGAGCAGTTCTTC
CSVVSGGGNEQFF
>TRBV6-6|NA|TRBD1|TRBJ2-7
TGTGCCAGCAGTTACGCGACAGGGGGAACCTACGAGCAGTACTTC
CASSYATGGTYEQYF
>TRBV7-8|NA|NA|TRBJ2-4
TGTGCCAGCAGCTTAGCGCGCCAGACGATTCAGTACTTC
CASSLARQTIQYF
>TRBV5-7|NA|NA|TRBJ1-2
TGTGCCAGCAGCCTAAGGGATTACACCTTC
CASSLRDYTF